This T cell receptor (beta chain) was observed in a study of CD8 T cells in ankylosing spondylitis (dated by TCRdb to between 2016 and 2019). About the investigation overall: The study set out to find disease-linked TCR variants by profiling T cell receptor beta repertoires in ankylosing spondylitis patients and healthy donors. Peripheral blood was sampled, and synovial fluid was additionally collected from ankylosing spondylitis patients. The full study cohort was made up of about two dozen ankylosing spondylitis patients and 108 healthy donors. The paper's findings and limits, for the study overall: Some of the motif variants had been reported before in the synovial fluid and blood of reactive arthritis patients, a finding that suggests common disease-initiation mechanisms. Significant enrichment of the disease-linked clones was reported in matched synovial fluid samples from ankylosing spondylitis patients. The disease-linked clones had a CD8+ phenotype and were found at relatively low frequencies in peripheral blood. A TCR beta motif made up of several highly homologous amino acid variants appeared to be characteristic of blood from ankylosing spondylitis patients.

V is cut by 2 bases and J by 1 base, and the space between the germline ends is 8 bases. In the germline V gene, CDR1 corresponds to MNHEY and CDR2 to SVGEGT. The CDR3 runs 14 amino acids, cysteine and phenylalanine included. The kept DNA is CDR3 alone, 42 bases in frame from the first base. Comments on this clonotype: The specificity of this receptor is unknown. It has no much larger one-base neighbor in the sample; base qualities were not kept.

The reads were generated on an Illumina HiSeq 2500. Quantitative 5'-RACE with molecular barcodes was the method used to prepare the TCR beta libraries. Regarding the original processing steps: A new computational method based on a probabilistic model of VDJ rearrangement was used to identify disease-linked TCR variants. TCRdb reworked the public reads: Q25 trimming with fastp, MiXCR clone assembly, productive beta chains retained. Each entry is one CDR3 protein sequence, shown with its most common DNA and genes. TCRdb assigned the V and J calls; the authors' analysis was not used. Recorded for this sample are around 770,000 distinct CDR3 sequences; around 11% of them occurred a single time. The ten largest account for approximately 0.46% of the sample.

The sequence derives from a male donor with ankylosing spondylitis. The sequencing input was blood, either unsorted or a sorted T cell fraction (not recorded which). The sequence links TRBV6-2 or TRBV6-3 to TRBJ1-1, with the D gene call left open. The CDR3 reads as follows: CASSYRRQNTEAFF. The sequenced DNA is TGTGCCAGCAGTTACCGAAGACAGAACACTGAAGCTTTCTTT.